This is a list of T cell receptor beta chains from one sample in a study of cytomegalovirus exposure and HLA in healthy donors. Using immunoSEQ multiplex PCR, the repertoire was profiled, and TCRdb retains in-frame clones only, with some absent. The table lists 75,000 to 100,000 clones, about three quarters of them singletons. The material sequenced was PBMCs. The receptors shown here come from a middle-aged man in good health and CMV-seronegative. Both conserved end residues are part of each CDR3. D genes are given only for firm matches. Only part of the rows carry a size: once, few, many, or a class if the clone is expanded.

TRBD1,TRBJ2-6,TRBV30,16,once,TGTGCCTGGAGCCCCCGGGACAGGGCTGGGGCCAACGTCCTGACTTTC,CAWSPRDRAGANVLTF
.,TRBJ1-5,TRBV6-5,14,.,TGTGCCAGCAGAGGGGTCTCGGGCAATCAGCCCCAGCATTTT,CASRGVSGNQPQHF
.,TRBJ1-5,TRBV19,15,.,TGTGCCAGTAGCGCCGCGGGGAGGGGCAATCAGCCCCAGCATTTT,CASSAAGRGNQPQHF
.,TRBJ2-3,TRBV5-1,13,.,TGCGCCAGCAGTCGAGTTTACCGAGATACGCAGTATTTT,CASSRVYRDTQYF
.,TRBJ1-4,TRBV14,14,.,TGTGCCAGCAGCCAAGATCCCCGGCAGGGAAAACTGTTTTTT,CASSQDPRQGKLFF
.,TRBJ2-3,TRBV10-3,12,once,TGTGCCACGCGACAGCCTGGAGATACGCAGTATTTT,CATRQPGDTQYF
.,TRBJ2-2,TRBV4-3,15,.,TGCGCCAGCAGCCAAGCCGGGGGATTGACCGGGGAGCTGTTTTTT,CASSQAGGLTGELFF
.,TRBJ2-2,TRBV5-8,15,.,TGTGCCAGCAGCTTCGGGACACTCTACACCGGGGAGCTGTTTTTT,CASSFGTLYTGELFF
TRBD2,TRBJ2-7,TRBV5-1,14,once,TGCGCCAGCAGCTTGACTAGCGGGGGGTACGAGCAGTACTTC,CASSLTSGGYEQYF
TRBD1,TRBJ2-3,TRBV5-4,13,few,TGTGCCAGCAGCCGACAGGGCTCAGATACGCAGTATTTT,CASSRQGSDTQYF
TRBD1,TRBJ2-7,TRBV27,14,few,TGTGCCAGCAGTTTAAAGGGACAGGGGTACGAGCAGTACTTC,CASSLKGQGYEQYF
TRBD2,TRBJ2-7,TRBV7-2,14,.,TGTGCCAGCAGCTATGGGACTAGCGGAGACGAGCAGTACTTC,CASSYGTSGDEQYF
TRBD1,TRBJ2-7,TRBV7-9,15,.,TGTGCCAGCAGCCGATCGAAACAGGGGGTGGGCGAGCAGTACTTC,CASSRSKQGVGEQYF
.,TRBJ2-7,TRBV2,12,many,TGTGCCAGCAGTGTACAATCCTACGAGCAGTACTTC,CASSVQSYEQYF
.,TRBJ2-1,TRBV7-2,13,.,TGTGCCAGCAGCTTAGCAAGGGAGGATGAGCAGTTCTTC,CASSLAREDEQFF
TRBD1,TRBJ1-1,TRBV2,13,few,TGTGCCAGCAGTACAGGGGCTGGGACTGAAGCTTTCTTT,CASSTGAGTEAFF
TRBD1,TRBJ1-3,TRBV18,15,.,TGTGCCAGCTCCCCACAGGGGGCATCTGGAAACACCATATATTTT,CASSPQGASGNTIYF
TRBD1,TRBJ2-7,TRBV27,16,few,TGTGCCAGCAGTTTAAAGGGGACAGGGGCCCTCTACGAGCAGTACTTC,CASSLKGTGALYEQYF
TRBD2,TRBJ2-3,TRBV5-4,17,.,TGTGCCAGCGGACGGACTAGCGGGGCTTCTAGCACAGATACGCAGTATTTT,CASGRTSGASSTDTQYF
TRBD2,TRBJ2-3,TRBV5-1,17,.,TGCGCCAGCAGCCGGACTAGCGGGGCTCCCTCGGCAGATACGCAGTATTTT,CASSRTSGAPSADTQYF
TRBD1,TRBJ1-2,TRBV4-3,15,.,TGCGCCAGCAGCCAAGTCTCAGGGGGCGTCTATGGCTACACCTTC,CASSQVSGGVYGYTF
.,TRBJ2-2,TRBV30,11,.,TGTGCCCGCGAATACACCGGGGAGCTGTTTTTT,CAREYTGELFF
.,TRBJ1-1,TRBV5-6,15,.,TGCGCCAGCAGCTTGGAGTTAGAGTTGAACACTGAAGCTTTCTTT,CASSLELELNTEAFF
.,TRBJ1-1,TRBV28,13,.,TGTGCCAGCTGGGGGGTAAAGTACACTGAAGCTTTCTTT,CASWGVKYTEAFF
.,TRBJ2-1,TRBV7-3,16,few,TGTGCCAGCAGCTTAGATGGGGGGAGCTCCTACAATGAGCAGTTCTTC,CASSLDGGSSYNEQFF
TRBD2,TRBJ2-3,TRBV29-1,14,once,TGCAGCGTTGATGGCGGGGGAGGCACAGATACGCAGTATTTT,CSVDGGGGTDTQYF
.,TRBJ1-1,TRBV18,15,few,TGTGCCAGCTCACCACCCGGAATAGCAAACACTGAAGCTTTCTTT,CASSPPGIANTEAFF
.,TRBJ2-5,TRBV7-9,14,.,TGTGCCAGCAGCTTAGTACGACAGCAAGAGACCCAGTACTTC,CASSLVRQQETQYF
.,TRBJ2-1,TRBV4-1,15,.,TGCGCCAGCAGCCAGGACTTTACCTTGGAAGTTGAGCAGTTCTTC,CASSQDFTLEVEQFF
TRBD1,TRBJ1-4,TRBV6-1,15,many,TGTGCCAGCAGTGAAGGGGGACAGGGGTTTGAAAAACTGTTTTTT,CASSEGGQGFEKLFF
.,TRBJ2-1,TRBV7-2,11,.,TGTGCCAGCAGCTTACTGGAGGGGCAGTTCTTC,CASSLLEGQFF
TRBD1,TRBJ1-1,TRBV14,15,once,TGTGCCAGCAGCCAAACAGGCCAGGGGGCAGGTGGGGCTTTCTTT,CASSQTGQGAGGAFF
TRBD2,TRBJ2-1,TRBV5-4,16,once,TGTGCCAGCAGCTTGGAACCGCGGGGGGGACGCAATGAGCAGTTCTTC,CASSLEPRGGRNEQFF
TRBD1,TRBJ1-2,TRBV5-1,15,.,TGCGCCAGCAGCTTGGCCGAGGGACAGGGGCATGGCTACACCTTC,CASSLAEGQGHGYTF
TRBD2,TRBJ2-1,TRBV7-6,18,.,TGTGCCAGCAGCTTAGTAGCGGGGGTCCCTAGCTCCTACAATGAGCAGTTCTTC,CASSLVAGVPSSYNEQFF
.,TRBJ2-7,TRBV5-1,13,.,TGCGCCAGCAGGACCCAGGAACGCTACGAGCAGTACTTC,CASRTQERYEQYF
TRBD1,TRBJ1-2,TRBV19,13,once,TGTGCCAGTAGACCGGGACAGGGAGGTGGCTACACCTTC,CASRPGQGGGYTF
TRBD1,TRBJ2-7,TRBV6-5,15,once,TGTGCCAGCAGTTGGGATCCGGGACAGGGTCTCGAGCAGTACTTC,CASSWDPGQGLEQYF
.,TRBJ2-5,TRBV28,15,.,TGTGCCAGCAGTCCCGCTTCGAGCGACTTTAAGACCCAGTACTTC,CASSPASSDFKTQYF
.,TRBJ1-6,TRBV7-9,15,once,TGTGCCAGCAGCTTAAGAGGCCGAGGAAATTCACCCCTCCACTTT,CASSLRGRGNSPLHF
.,TRBJ1-1,TRBV2,13,few,TGTGCCAGCAACCCGGACAGGAACACTGAAGCTTTCTTT,CASNPDRNTEAFF
TRBD1,TRBJ1-5,TRBV19,17,.,TGTGCCAGTAGTGGCAAGGACAGGGCTTATAGCAATCAGCCCCAGCATTTT,CASSGKDRAYSNQPQHF
.,TRBJ2-7,TRBV2,13,.,TGTGCCAGCAGTCCTGGGGGCGGGTACGAGCAGTACTTC,CASSPGGGYEQYF
.,TRBJ2-7,TRBV4-1,17,.,TGCGCCAGCAGCCAAGTAAAAGGTCGGGAAAACTCCTACGAGCAGTACTTC,CASSQVKGRENSYEQYF
TRBD1,TRBJ2-7,TRBV6-6,12,.,TGTGCCAGCCGGGACAGGGGTTACGAGCAGTACTTC,CASRDRGYEQYF
TRBD1,TRBJ1-1,TRBV7-9,12,.,TGTGCCAGCAGCCCGGGGACAGTTGAAGCTTTCTTT,CASSPGTVEAFF
.,TRBJ2-7,TRBV6-5,14,.,TGTGCCAGCAGTTGGGAGGGGGTATCCTACGAGCAGTACTTC,CASSWEGVSYEQYF
TRBD1,TRBJ2-7,TRBV15,14,.,TGTGCCACCAGCAGAGAAGGGGGCGGCTACGAGCAGTACTTC,CATSREGGGYEQYF
TRBD2,TRBJ2-3,TRBV4-2,21,.,TGTGCCAGCAGCCAAGTCGTAAGCGGGGGCTCGACCGGGGACAAAACAGATACGCAGTATTTT,CASSQVVSGGSTGDKTDTQYF
TRBD1,TRBJ2-7,TRBV2,14,.,TGTGCCAGCAACTCCCGGGACAGTAACTACGAGCAGTACTTC,CASNSRDSNYEQYF
TRBD1,TRBJ2-7,TRBV28,14,.,TGTGCCAGCAGTAGGACAGGGGGCTCCTACGAGCAGTACTTC,CASSRTGGSYEQYF
.,TRBJ1-2,TRBV19,16,.,TGTGCCAGTAGTATCATCCAGGGCTCGGAATACTATGGCTACACCTTC,CASSIIQGSEYYGYTF
TRBD2,TRBJ2-1,TRBV2,15,once,TGTGCCAGCAGTCGGGAGCGGGGTCAAATCGGTGAGCAGTTCTTC,CASSRERGQIGEQFF
.,TRBJ1-4,TRBV28,13,.,TGTGCCAGCAGTTCAGGTGGTCTTGAAAAACTGTTTTTT,CASSSGGLEKLFF
TRBD2,TRBJ2-5,TRBV27,15,.,TGTGCCAGCAGCCCGGGACTAGCCTACCAAGAGACCCAGTACTTC,CASSPGLAYQETQYF
.,TRBJ2-7,TRBV6-6,14,.,TGTGCCAGCAGTTACTCGTGGACAGCCTACGAGCAGTACTTC,CASSYSWTAYEQYF
.,TRBJ1-4,TRBV11-2,18,once,TGTGCCAGCAGCTCTTCCCGTGACATCGTCATAATCGGTGAAAAACTGTTTTTT,CASSSSRDIVIIGEKLFF